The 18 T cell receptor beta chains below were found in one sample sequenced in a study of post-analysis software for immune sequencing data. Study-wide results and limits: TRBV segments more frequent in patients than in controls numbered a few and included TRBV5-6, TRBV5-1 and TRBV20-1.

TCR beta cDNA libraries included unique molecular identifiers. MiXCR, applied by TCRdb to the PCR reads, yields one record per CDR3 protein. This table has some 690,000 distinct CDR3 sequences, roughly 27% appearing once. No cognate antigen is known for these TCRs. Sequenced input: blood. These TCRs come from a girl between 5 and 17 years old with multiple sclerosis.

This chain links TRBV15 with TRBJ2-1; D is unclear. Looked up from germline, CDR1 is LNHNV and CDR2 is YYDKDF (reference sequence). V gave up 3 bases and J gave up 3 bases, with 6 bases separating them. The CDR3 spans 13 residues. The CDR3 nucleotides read TGTGCCACCAGCAGGGAATTCTACAATGAGCAGTTCTTC. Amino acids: CATSREFYNEQFF.

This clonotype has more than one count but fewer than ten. The CDR3 bases are TGTGCCATCCCGGGACTAGCGACCGGGGAGCTGTTTTTT. It codes for CAIPGLATGELFF. The V and J genes are TRBV10-3 and TRBJ2-2; TRBD2 matches 10 bases. The CDR3 spans 13 residues. Germline trimming cut 8 bases from V and 5 bases from J; bases unmatched to any gene: 2. Looked up from germline, CDR1 is ENHRY and CDR2 is SYGVKD.

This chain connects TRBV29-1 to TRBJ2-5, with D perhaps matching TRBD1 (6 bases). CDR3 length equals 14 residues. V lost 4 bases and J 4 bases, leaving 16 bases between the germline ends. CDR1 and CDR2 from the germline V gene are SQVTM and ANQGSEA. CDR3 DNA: TGCAGCGTTGGACGTCCCGGGACAACAGAGACCCAGTACTTC. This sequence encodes CSVGRPGTTETQYF.

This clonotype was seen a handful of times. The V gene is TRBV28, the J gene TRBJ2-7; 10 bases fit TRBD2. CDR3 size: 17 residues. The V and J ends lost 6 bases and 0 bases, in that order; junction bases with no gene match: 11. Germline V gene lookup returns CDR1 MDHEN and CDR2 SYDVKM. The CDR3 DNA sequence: TGTGCCAGCAGCGATCCGGGACTAGCGATTAGCTCCTACGAGCAGTACTTC. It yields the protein CASSDPGLAISSYEQYF.

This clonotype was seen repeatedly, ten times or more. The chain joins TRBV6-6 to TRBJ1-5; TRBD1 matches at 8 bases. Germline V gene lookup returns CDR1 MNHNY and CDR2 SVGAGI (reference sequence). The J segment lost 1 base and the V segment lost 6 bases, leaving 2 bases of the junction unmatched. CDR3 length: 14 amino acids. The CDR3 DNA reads TGTGCCAGCAGCCGACAGGGGAGCAATCAGCCCCAGCATTTT. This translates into CASSRQGSNQPQHF.

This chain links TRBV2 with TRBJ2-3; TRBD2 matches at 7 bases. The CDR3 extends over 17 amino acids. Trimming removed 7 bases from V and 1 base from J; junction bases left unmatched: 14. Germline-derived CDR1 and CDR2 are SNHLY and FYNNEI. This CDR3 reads CASKAERVTSGTDTQYF. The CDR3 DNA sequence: TGTGCCAGCAAGGCAGAAAGGGTTACTAGCGGCACAGATACGCAGTATTTT.

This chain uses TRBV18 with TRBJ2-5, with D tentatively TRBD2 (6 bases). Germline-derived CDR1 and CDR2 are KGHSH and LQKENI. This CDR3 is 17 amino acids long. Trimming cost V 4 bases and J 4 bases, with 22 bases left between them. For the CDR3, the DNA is TGTGCCAGCTCACTGACCTCTTGGGGGGAAAGAGGAGAGACCCAGTACTTC. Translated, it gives CASSLTSWGERGETQYF. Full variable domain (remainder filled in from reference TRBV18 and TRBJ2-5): NAGVMQNPRHLVRRRGQEARLRCSPMKGHSHVYWYRQLPEEGLKFMVYLQKENIIDESGMPKERFSAEFPKEGPSILRIQQVVRGDSAAYFCASSLTSWGERGETQYFGPGTRLLVL.

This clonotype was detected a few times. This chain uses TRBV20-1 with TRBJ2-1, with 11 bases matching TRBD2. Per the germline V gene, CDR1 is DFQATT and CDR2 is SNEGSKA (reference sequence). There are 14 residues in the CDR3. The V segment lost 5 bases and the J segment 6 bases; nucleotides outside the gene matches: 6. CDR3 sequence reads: CSAQTSGASNEQFF. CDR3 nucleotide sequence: TGCAGTGCTCAGACTAGCGGGGCCAGCAATGAGCAGTTCTTC.

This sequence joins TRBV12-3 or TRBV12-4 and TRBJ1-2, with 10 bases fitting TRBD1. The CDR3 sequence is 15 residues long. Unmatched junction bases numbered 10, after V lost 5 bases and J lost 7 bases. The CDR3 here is CASSLTGGWDPGYTF. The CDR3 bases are TGTGCCAGCAGTCTGACAGGGGGCTGGGACCCTGGCTACACCTTC.

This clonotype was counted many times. Written as DNA, the CDR3 is TGTGCCAGCAGCCCAGGGACTAGCGCAGAGACCCAGTACTTC. Its translation: CASSPGTSAETQYF. This rearrangement joins TRBV9 to TRBJ2-5, with 10 bases identical to TRBD2. The V gene end was trimmed by 4 bases and the J gene end by 4 bases; junction bases not matched to a gene: 4. Germline V lookup: CDR1 SGDLS, CDR2 YYNGEE. The CDR3 has 14 residues.

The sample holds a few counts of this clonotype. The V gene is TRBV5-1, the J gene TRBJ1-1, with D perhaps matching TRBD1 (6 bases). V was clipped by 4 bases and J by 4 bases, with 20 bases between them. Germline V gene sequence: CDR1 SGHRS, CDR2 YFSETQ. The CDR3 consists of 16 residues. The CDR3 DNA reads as TGCGCCAGCAGCCCTACCCAAGGTACAGGGCCCACTGAAGCTTTCTTT. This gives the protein CASSPTQGTGPTEAFF. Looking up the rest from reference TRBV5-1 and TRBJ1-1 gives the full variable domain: KAGVTQTPRYLIKTRGQQVTLSCSPISGHRSVSWYQQTPGQGLQFLFEYFSETQRNKGNFPGRFSGRQFSNSRSEMNVSTLELGDSALYLCASSPTQGTGPTEAFFGQGTRLTVV.

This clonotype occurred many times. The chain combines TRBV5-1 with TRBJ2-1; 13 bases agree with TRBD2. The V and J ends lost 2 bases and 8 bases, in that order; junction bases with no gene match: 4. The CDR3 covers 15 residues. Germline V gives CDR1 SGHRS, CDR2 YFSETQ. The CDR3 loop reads CASSLGLAGVDEQFF. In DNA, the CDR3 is TGCGCCAGCAGCTTAGGACTAGCGGGAGTCGATGAGCAGTTCTTC.

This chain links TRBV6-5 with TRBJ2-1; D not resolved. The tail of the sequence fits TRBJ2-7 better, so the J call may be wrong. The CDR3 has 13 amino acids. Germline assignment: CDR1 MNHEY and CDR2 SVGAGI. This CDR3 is CASSYSGYNEQYF. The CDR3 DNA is TGTGCCAGCAGTTACTCGGGGTACAATGAGCAGTACTTC.

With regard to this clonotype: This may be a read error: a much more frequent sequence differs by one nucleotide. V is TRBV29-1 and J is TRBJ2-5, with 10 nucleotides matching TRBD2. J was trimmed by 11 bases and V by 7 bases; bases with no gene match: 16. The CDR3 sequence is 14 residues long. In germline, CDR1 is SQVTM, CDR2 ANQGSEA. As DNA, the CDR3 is TGCAGCGCCTCAACTAGCGGGACGGGGGATGAGCAGTACTTC. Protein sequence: CSASTSGTGDEQYF. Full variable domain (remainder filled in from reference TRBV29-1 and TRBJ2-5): SAVISQKPSRDICQRGTSLTIQCQVDSQVTMMFWYRQQPGQSLTLIATANQGSEATYESGFVIDKFPISRPNLTFSTLTVSNMSPEDSSIYLCSASTSGTGDEQYFGPGTRLLVL.

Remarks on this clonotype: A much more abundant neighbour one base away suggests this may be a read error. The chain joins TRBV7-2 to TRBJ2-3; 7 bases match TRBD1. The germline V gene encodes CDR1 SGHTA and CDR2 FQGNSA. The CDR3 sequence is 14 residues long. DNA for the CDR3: TGTGCCAGCAGCCCCCAGGGGGTGGGAGATATGCAGTATTTT. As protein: CASSPQGVGDMQYF.

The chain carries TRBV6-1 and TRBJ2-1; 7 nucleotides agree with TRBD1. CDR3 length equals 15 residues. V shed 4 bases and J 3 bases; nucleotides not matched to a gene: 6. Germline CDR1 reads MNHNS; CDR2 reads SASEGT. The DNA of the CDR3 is TGTGCCAGCAGTGGAATAGGACAGGTCTACAATGAGCAGTTCTTC. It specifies CASSGIGQVYNEQFF.

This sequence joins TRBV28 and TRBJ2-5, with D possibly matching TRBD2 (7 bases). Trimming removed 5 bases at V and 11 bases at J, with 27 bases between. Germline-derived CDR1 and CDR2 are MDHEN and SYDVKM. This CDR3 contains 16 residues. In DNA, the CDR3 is TGTGCCAGCAGTGCCCTGGGGGGGGGGCTTTACAATGAGCAGTACTTC. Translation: CASSALGGGLYNEQYF.

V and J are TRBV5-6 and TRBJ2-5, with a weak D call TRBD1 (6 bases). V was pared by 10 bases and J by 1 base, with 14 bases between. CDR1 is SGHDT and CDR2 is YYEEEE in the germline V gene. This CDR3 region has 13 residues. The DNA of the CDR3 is TGTGCCGGGGAGCGGACAGCCCAAGAGACCCAGTACTTC. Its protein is CAGERTAQETQYF.